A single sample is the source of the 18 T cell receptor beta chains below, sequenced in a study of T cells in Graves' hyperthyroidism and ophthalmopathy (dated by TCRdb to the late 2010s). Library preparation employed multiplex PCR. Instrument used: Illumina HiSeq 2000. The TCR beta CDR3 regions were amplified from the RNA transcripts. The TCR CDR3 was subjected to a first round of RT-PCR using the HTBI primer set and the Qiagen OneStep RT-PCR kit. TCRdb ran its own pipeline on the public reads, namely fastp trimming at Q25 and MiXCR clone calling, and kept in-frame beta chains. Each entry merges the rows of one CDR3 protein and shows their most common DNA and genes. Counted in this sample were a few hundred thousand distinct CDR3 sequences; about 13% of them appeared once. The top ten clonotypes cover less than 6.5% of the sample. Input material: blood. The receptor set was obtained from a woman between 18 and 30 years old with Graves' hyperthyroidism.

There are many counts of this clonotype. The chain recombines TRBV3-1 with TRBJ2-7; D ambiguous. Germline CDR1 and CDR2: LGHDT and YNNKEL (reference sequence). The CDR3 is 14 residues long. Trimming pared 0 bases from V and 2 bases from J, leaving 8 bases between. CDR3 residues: CASSQDLHPYEQYF. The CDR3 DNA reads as TGTGCCAGCAGCCAAGATCTGCACCCCTACGAGCAGTACTTC.

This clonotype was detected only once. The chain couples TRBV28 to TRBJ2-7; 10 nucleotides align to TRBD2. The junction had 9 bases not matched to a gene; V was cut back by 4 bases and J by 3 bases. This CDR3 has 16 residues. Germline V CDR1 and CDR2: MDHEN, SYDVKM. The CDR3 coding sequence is TGTGCCAGCAGTTATCCCCTCCTAGCGGGAGACTACGAGCAGTACTTC. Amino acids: CASSYPLLAGDYEQYF.

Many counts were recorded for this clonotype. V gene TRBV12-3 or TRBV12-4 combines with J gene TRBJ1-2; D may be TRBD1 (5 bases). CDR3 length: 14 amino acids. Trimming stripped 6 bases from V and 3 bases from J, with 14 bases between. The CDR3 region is CASRRDQGDYGYTF. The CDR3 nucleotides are TGTGCCAGCAGACGCGATCAAGGGGACTATGGCTACACCTTC.

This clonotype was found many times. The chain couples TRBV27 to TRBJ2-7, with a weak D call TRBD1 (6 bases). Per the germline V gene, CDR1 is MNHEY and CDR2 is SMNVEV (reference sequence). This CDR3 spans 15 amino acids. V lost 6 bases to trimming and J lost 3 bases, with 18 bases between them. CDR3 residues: CASSWTDQAGYEQYF. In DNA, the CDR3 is TGTGCCAGCAGCTGGACAGATCAGGCGGGCTACGAGCAGTACTTC.

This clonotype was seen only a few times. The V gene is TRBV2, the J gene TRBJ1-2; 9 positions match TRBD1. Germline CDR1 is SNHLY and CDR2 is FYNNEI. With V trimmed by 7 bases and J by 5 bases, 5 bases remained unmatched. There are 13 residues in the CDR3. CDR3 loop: CASTRDRAYGYTF. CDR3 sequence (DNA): TGTGCCAGCACCCGGGACAGGGCGTATGGCTACACCTTC. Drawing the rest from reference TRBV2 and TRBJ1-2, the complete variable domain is EPEVTQTPSHQVTQMGQEVILRCVPISNHLYFYWYRQILGQKVEFLVSFYNNEISEKSEIFDDQFSVERPDGSNFTLKIRSTKLEDSAMYFCASTRDRAYGYTFGSGTRLTVV.

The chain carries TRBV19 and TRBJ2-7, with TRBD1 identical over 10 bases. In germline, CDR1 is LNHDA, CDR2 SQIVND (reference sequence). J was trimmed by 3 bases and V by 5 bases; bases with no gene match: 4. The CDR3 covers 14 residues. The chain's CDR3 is CASSGRDRGYEQYF. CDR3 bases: TGTGCCAGTAGTGGCCGGGACAGGGGCTACGAGCAGTACTTC.

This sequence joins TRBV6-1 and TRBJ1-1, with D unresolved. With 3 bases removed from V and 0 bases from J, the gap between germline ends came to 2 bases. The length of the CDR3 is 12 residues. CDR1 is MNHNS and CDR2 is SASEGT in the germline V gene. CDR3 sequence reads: CASSDMNTEAFF. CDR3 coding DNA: TGTGCCAGCAGTGATATGAACACTGAAGCTTTCTTT.

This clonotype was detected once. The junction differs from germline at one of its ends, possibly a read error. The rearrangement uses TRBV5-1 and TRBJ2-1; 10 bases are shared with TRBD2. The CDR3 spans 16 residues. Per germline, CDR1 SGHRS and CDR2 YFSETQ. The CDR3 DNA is TGTGCCAGCAGCCGAGATACTAGCGGGAAGTACAATGAGCAGTTCTTC. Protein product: CASSRDTSGKYNEQFF.

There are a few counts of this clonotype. CDR3 region: CASSYGGGTNEKLFF. For the CDR3, the DNA is TGTGCCAGCAGTTACGGAGGCGGAACCAATGAAAAACTGTTTTTT. The chain has TRBV6-6 and TRBJ1-4, with D hard to call. The germline V and J ends were trimmed by 2 bases and 5 bases, with 12 bases remaining between them. The CDR3 is made up of 15 amino acids. Germline loops: CDR1 MNHNY, CDR2 SVGAGI (reference sequence).

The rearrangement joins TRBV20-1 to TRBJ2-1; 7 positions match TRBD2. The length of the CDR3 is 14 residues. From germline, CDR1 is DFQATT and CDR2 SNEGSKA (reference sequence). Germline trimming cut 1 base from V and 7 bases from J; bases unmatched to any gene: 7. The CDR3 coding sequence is TGCAGTGCTAGAGGGTTAGGGGAGGGGAATGAGCAGTTCTTC. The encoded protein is CSARGLGEGNEQFF.

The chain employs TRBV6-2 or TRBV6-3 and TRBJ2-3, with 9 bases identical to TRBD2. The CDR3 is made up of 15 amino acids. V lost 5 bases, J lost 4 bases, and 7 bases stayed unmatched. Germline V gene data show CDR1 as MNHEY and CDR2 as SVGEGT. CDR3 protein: CASSVGAGGSDTQYF. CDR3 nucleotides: TGTGCCAGCAGTGTTGGAGCGGGAGGTTCAGATACGCAGTATTTT.

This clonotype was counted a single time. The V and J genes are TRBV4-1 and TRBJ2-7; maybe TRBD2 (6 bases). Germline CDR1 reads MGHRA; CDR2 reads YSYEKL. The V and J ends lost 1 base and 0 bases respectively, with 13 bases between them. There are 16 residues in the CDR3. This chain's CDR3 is CASSQGQSGFSYEQYF. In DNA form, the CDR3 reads TGCGCCAGCAGCCAAGGCCAGAGCGGGTTCTCCTACGAGCAGTACTTC.

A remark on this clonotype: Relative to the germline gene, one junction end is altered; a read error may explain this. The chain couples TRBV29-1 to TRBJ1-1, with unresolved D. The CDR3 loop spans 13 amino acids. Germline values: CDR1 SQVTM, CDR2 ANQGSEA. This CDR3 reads CSVEDTGNTGAFF. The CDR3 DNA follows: TGCAGCGTTGAAGATACGGGGAACACTGGAGCTTTCTTT.

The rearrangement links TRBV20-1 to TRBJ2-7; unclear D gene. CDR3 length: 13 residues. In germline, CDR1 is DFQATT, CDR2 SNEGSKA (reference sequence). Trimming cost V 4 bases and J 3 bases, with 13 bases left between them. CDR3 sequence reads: CSAKDSGSYEQYF. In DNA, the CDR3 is TGCAGTGCTAAAGATTCGGGCAGCTACGAGCAGTACTTC.

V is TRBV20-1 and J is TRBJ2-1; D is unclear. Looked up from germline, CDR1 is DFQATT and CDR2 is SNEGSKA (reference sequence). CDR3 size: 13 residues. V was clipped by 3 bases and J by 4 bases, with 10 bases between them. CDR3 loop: CSASRAAYNEQFF. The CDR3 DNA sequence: TGCAGTGCTAGTCGTGCGGCTTACAATGAGCAGTTCTTC.

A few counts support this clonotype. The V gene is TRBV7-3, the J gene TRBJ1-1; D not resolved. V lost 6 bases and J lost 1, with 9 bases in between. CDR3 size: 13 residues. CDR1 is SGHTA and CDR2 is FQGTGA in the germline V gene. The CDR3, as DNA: TGTGCCAGCAGGACCCCCCAGAACACTGAAGCTTTCTTT. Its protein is CASRTPQNTEAFF.

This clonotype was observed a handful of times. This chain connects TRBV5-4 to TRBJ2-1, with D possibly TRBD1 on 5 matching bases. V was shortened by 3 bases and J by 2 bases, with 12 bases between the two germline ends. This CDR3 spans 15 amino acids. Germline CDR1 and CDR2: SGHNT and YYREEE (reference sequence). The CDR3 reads CASSYDSKPYNEQFF. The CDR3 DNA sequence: TGTGCCAGCAGCTATGACAGTAAACCCTACAATGAGCAGTTCTTC.

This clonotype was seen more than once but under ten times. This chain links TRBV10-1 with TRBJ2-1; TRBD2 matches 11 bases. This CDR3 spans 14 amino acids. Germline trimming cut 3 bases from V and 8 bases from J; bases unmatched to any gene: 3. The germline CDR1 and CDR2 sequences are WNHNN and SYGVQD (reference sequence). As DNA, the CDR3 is TGCGCCAGCAGTGATCTAGCGGGAGGTCATGAGCAGTTCTTC. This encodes CASSDLAGGHEQFF.